The T cell receptor beta chain described here comes from a study of cytomegalovirus exposure and HLA in healthy donors. General study points: In a later analysis, a missense DCLRE1C variant was linked to TCR beta V- and J-gene trimming. Further analysis, carried out later, found HLA-associated TCR beta chains more clonally expanded than equally common other chains.

There were likely unrecorded immune exposures, though donors were nominally healthy when sampled. The PCR contained 60 Vbeta and 13 Jbeta primers. In the original analysis: An analysis that came later counted tens of millions of unique TCR beta chains, roughly 11 million shared. Clones were read by immunoSEQ multiplex PCR, and TCRdb kept only the in-frame ones, dropping some. V and J calls and clone size follow that table, whereas D and trimming were derived from the DNA. The profile shows about 190,000 clones, roughly 80% of them singletons. Germline assignment: CDR1 SGHRS and CDR2 YFSETQ. This CDR3 region has 14 residues. The ends were cut back, 6 bases at V and 3 bases at J, with 12 bases in the middle. As concerns this clone: The antigen remains unidentified.

The source of this sequence is a man aged 45 to 65 in good health and CMV-seronegative. The sequenced sample consisted of PBMCs. The chain couples TRBV5-1 to TRBJ2-2, with a possible D match to TRBD1 (5 bases). CDR3 sequence reads: CASTLGAYTGELFF. The CDR3, as DNA: TGCGCCAGCACTCTAGGGGCGTACACCGGGGAGCTGTTTTTT.